This TCR beta chain derives from a study of spatial heterogeneity in lung cancer (dated by TCRdb to about 2019). Context from the whole study: Beta-chain transcripts were consistently detected in greater numbers than alpha-chain transcripts, which likely reflected higher beta-chain transcript abundance. At surgery, 220 tumor regions, roughly 62 matched nontumor lung samples and about 56 PBMC samples were TCR-sequenced for both alpha and beta chains. In non-small cell lung cancer, the study made a quantitative comparison of TCR alpha and beta repertoires among multiple tumor regions, matched nontumor lung and blood. In the raw uncorrected reads, each unique combination of TCR and UMI appeared more than ten times on average. Nonsynonymous mutation counts, determined by whole-exome sequencing of tumor tissue, were related to features of the TCR repertoire. Overall study results and their limits: Ubiquitous expanded tumor TCRs showed up in blood more often at tumor resection than at routine follow-up. Confirming at a functional level the hypothesis that regional TCRs recognize regional mutations was considered to require additional single-cell paired TCR alpha and beta sequencing.

This clonotype came up many times. No antigen is known for it. No much larger clone exists at a distance of one base, and base qualities are not known. Libraries came from 5' RACE. The listed sequencing device is NextSeq 500. In the TCR library protocol, a unique molecular identifier was attached to each TCR cDNA molecule so that PCR and sequencing errors could be corrected. The authors' analysis ran thus. TCR identification, UMI-based error correction and CDR3 extraction were all carried out with Decombinator tools. Expanded TCRs were defined as those above a frequency of 2 per 1,000, corresponding to the top 1% of the tumor frequency distribution. Rényi diversity was computed with the R vegan package after subsampling each repertoire 100 times to 5,000 TCRs. CDR3 similarity networks were built from amino acid triplet string-kernel similarity, connecting CDR3s with pairwise similarity above 0.82. TCRdb passed the public sequencing reads through fastp at Q25 and MiXCR, retaining productive beta sequences. Every distinct CDR3 protein forms one entry, paired with its most common genes and DNA. TCRdb, not the authors, supplied the V and J calls. The sample table contains tens of thousands of distinct CDR3 sequences; only one count was recorded for more than 6.5% of them. Jointly, the top ten make up about 3% of the sample.

The germline V gene specifies MDHEN as CDR1 and SYDVKM as CDR2. Measured from the cysteine to the phenylalanine, the CDR3 is 14 residues long. Left in the record is the CDR3 DNA by itself, 42 bases read in frame from the first base. From V the trimming removes 9 bases and from J it removes 1 base, while the gene matches leave 6 bases of the junction unaccounted for. Taken with the paper, the label for time point translates to: sample taken at primary tumor resection. TCR sequencing used whole RNA extracted from tumor and nontumor lung tissue, or from cryopreserved PBMC samples, without cell sorting. Donors were 65 to 85 patients with early-stage, untreated non-small cell lung cancer from the lung TRACERx cohort. Only patients with enough RNA available from two or more tumor regions were chosen for TCR sequencing.

This receptor chain uses TRBV28 and TRBJ2-3; 8 central nucleotides agree with TRBD2. This specimen consisted of PBMCs, obtained at surgery. This sequence was found in a female donor with early-stage non-small cell lung cancer. The CDR3 is CASKSSGGTDTQYF. The sequenced DNA: TGTGCCAGTAAAAGTAGCGGGGGCACAGATACGCAGTATTTT. Beyond the CDR3, the reference TRBV28 and TRBJ2-3 genes provide the residues; the full variable domain reads: DVKVTQSSRYLVKRTGEKVFLECVQDMDHENMFWYRQDPGLGLRLIYFSYDVKMKEKGDIPEGYSVSREKKERFSLILESASTNQTSMYLCASKSSGGTDTQYFGPGTRLTVL.